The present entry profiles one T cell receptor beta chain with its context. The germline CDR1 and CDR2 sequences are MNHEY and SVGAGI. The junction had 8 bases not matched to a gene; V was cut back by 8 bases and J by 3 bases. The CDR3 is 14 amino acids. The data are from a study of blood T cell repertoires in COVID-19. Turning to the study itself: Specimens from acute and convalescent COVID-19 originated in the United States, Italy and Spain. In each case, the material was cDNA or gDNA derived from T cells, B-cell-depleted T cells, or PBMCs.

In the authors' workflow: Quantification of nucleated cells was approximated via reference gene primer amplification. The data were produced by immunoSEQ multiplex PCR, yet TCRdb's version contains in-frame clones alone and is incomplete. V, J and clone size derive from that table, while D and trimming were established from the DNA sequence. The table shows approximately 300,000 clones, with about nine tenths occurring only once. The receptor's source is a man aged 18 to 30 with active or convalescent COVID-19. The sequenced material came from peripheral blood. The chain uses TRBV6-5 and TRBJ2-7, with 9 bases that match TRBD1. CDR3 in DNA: TGTGCCAGCGGAGAGTGGGACAGGGTCTACGAGCAGTACTTC. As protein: CASGEWDRVYEQYF.